This T cell receptor (beta chain) derives from a study of human T cells and chemical hapten exposure. In this sample, this clonotype turned up many times. TCRdb re-called the RACE reads with MiXCR, one entry per CDR3 protein. The data contain approximately 320,000 distinct CDR3 sequences, around 5.5% of them singletons. V shed 2 bases and J shed 5 bases, with 10 bases lying between them. CDR3 length: 14 residues. Time point denoted: pre-sensitization, week 0. Described treatment: therapeutic diphenylcyclopropenone sensitization with weekly scalp DPC. The study drew its donors from alopecia patients who were 18 to 70 years old and suitable for DPC.

Here the sequenced sample was whole blood, taken in connection with sensitization to the hapten diphenylcyclopropenone (DPC). This TCR derives from a woman aged 18-29 years with alopecia areata. Some clones in this sample may be carry-over from other donors' samples. V usage is TRBV12-3 or TRBV12-4 and J usage is TRBJ1-5; D might be TRBD1 (5 bases). The DNA of the CDR3 is TGTGCCAGCAGTTTACTAGGGGTTTATCAGCCCCAGCATTTT. Translated, it gives CASSLLGVYQPQHF.